This T cell receptor (beta chain) emerged from a study of blood T cell repertoires in COVID-19. About the study: Some COVID-19 samples were acute and others convalescent; all came from the United States, Italy and Spain. Sources were T cells, B-cell-depleted T cells, or PBMCs; the material itself was cDNA or gDNA.

This clone has only one observation. Per the study methods: Cell counts per sample came from amplifying reference gene primers. Profiled with immunoSEQ multiplex PCR; TCRdb holds only in-frame clones, not every one. V and J calls and clone size are as listed in that table; D and trimming were resolved from the DNA. The data hold 250,000 or so clones, with 85% to 90% observed a single time. The sequenced material came from peripheral blood. The sequence derives from a middle-aged woman who had recovered from COVID-19.

DNA of the CDR3: TGTGCCAGCAGCAACCGGACTAGCGGGAGGGCCGCGGTGGCCGGGGAGCTGTTTTTT. Residues: CASSNRTSGRAAVAGELFF. The gene calls are TRBV21-1 and TRBJ2-2; the table's D call, TRBD2, was not checked against the DNA. TRBV21-1 is flagged as a pseudogene. The CDR3 covers 19 residues.